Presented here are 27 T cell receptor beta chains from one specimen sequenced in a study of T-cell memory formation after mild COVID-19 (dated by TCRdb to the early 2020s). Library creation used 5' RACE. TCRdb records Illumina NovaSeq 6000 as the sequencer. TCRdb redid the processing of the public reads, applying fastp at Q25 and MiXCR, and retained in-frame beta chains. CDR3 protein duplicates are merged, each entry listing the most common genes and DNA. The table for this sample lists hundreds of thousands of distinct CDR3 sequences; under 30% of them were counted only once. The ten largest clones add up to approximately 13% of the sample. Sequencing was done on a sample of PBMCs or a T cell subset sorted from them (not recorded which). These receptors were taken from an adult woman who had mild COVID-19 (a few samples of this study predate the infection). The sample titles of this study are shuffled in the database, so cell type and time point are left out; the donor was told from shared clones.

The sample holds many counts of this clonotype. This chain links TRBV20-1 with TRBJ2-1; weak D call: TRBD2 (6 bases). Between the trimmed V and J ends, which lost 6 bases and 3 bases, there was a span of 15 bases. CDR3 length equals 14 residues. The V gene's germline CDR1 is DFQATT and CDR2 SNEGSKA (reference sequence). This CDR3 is CSATPGLNYNEQFF. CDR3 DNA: TGCAGTGCGACTCCGGGACTGAACTACAATGAGCAGTTCTTC.

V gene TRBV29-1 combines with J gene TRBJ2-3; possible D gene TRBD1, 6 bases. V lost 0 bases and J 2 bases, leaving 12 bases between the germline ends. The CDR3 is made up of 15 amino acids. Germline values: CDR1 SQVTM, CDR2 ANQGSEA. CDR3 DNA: TGCAGCGTTGAAGATGGGGGCCAACTCACAGATACGCAGTATTTT. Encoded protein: CSVEDGGQLTDTQYF.

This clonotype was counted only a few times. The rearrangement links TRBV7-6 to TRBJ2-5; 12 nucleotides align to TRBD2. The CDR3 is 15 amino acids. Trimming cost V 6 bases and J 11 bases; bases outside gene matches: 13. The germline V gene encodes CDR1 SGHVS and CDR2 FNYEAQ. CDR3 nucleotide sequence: TGTGCCAGCAGTTTACCTGCTAGCGGGGGGGCCGGGCAGTACTTC. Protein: CASSLPASGGAGQYF.

This CDR3 is CASRTGLGTEAFF. The DNA for the CDR3 is TGTGCCAGCAGGACAGGGTTGGGGACTGAAGCTTTCTTT. The chain couples TRBV6-2 or TRBV6-3 to TRBJ1-1, with 7 nucleotides matching TRBD1. Trimming took 6 bases from V and 5 from J; bases not matched to a gene: 6. In germline, CDR1 is MNHEY, CDR2 SVGEGT. This CDR3 is built from 13 residues.

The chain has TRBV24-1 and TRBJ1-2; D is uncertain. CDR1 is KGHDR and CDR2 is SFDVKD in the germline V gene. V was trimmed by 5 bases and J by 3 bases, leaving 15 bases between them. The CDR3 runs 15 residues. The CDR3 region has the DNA TGTGCCACCAGTGGTCTCGAGGGAGAAGACTATGGCTACACCTTC. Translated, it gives CATSGLEGEDYGYTF.

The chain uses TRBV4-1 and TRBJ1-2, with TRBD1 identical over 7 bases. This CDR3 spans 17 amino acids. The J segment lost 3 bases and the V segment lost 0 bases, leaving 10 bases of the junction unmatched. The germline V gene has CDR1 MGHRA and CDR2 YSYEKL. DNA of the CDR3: TGCGCCAGCAGCCAAGATCAGAGCCCAGGGGGTGACTATGGCTACACCTTC. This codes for CASSQDQSPGGDYGYTF.

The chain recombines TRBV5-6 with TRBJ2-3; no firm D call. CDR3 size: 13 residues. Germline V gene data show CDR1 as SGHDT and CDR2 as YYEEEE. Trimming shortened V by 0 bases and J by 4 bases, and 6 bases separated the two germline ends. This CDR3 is CASSLGRPDTQYF. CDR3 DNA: TGTGCCAGCAGCTTGGGACGGCCAGATACGCAGTATTTT.

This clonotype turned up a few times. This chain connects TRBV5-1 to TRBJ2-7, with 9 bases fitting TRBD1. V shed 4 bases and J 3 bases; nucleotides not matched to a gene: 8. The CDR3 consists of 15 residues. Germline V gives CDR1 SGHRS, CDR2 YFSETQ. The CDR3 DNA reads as TGCGCCAGCAGCCAGCCGGGACAGGGAGTCTACGAGCAGTACTTC. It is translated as CASSQPGQGVYEQYF.

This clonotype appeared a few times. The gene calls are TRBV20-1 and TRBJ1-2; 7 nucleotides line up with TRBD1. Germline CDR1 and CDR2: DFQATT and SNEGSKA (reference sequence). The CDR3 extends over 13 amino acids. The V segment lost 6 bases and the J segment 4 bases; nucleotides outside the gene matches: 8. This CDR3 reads CSARGELGYGYTF. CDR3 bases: TGCAGTGCCAGGGGGGAGTTGGGCTATGGCTACACCTTC.

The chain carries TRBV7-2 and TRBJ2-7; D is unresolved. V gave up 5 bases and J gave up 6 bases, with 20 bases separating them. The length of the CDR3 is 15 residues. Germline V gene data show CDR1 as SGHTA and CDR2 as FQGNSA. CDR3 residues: CASSLNPSSRSEQYF. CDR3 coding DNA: TGTGCCAGCAGCCTGAACCCCTCCTCACGGAGCGAGCAGTACTTC.

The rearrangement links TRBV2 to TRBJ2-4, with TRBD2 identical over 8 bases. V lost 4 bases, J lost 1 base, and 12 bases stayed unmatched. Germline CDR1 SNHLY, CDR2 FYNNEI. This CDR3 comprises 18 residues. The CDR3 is CASSVVLREGRAKNIQYF. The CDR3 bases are TGTGCCAGCAGTGTTGTTCTCCGGGAGGGTAGGGCCAAAAACATTCAGTACTTC.

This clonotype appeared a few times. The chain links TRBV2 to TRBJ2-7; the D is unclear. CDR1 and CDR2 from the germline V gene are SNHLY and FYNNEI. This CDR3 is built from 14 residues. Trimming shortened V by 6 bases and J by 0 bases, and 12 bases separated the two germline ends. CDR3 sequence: CASRTPRYSYEQYF. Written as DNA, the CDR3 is TGTGCCAGCAGGACCCCCAGGTACTCCTACGAGCAGTACTTC.

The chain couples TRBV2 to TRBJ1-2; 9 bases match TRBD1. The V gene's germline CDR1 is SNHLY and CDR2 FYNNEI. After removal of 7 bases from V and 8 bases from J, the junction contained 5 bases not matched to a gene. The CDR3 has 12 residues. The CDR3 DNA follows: TGTGCCAGCATACAGGGGGCAGAGGGCTACACCTTC. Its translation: CASIQGAEGYTF.

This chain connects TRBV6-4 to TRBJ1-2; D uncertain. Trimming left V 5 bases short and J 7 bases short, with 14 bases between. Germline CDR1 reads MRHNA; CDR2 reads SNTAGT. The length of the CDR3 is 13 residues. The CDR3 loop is CASSPSGKAGYTF. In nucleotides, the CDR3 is TGTGCCAGCAGTCCCTCGGGGAAGGCTGGCTACACCTTC.

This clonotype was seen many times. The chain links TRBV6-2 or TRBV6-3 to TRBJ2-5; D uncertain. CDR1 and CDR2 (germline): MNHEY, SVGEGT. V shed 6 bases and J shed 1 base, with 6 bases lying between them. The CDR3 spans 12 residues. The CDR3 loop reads CASSLLQETQYF. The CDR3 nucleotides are TGTGCCAGCAGCCTCCTCCAAGAGACCCAGTACTTC.

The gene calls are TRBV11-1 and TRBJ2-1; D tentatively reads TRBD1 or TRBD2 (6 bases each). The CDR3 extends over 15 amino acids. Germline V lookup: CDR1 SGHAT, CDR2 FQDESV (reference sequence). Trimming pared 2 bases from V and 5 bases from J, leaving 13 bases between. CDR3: CASSLSGARNNEQFF. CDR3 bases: TGTGCCAGCAGCTTATCGGGGGCAAGAAACAATGAGCAGTTCTTC.

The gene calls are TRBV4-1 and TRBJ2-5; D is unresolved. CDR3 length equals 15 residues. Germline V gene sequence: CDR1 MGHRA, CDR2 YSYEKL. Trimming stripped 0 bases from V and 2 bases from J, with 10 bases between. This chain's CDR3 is CASSQDFGRQETQYF. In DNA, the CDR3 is TGCGCCAGCAGCCAAGATTTTGGGCGACAAGAGACCCAGTACTTC.

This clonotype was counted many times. In nucleotides, the CDR3 is TGCGCCAGCAGCTTGACCGGCAGGCCGAACACCGGGGAGCTGTTTTTT. Protein: CASSLTGRPNTGELFF. The V call is TRBV5-1, the J call TRBJ2-2; D not certain. The length of the CDR3 is 16 residues. The germline V gene has CDR1 SGHRS and CDR2 YFSETQ. The germline V and J ends were trimmed by 1 base and 0 bases, with 10 bases remaining between them.

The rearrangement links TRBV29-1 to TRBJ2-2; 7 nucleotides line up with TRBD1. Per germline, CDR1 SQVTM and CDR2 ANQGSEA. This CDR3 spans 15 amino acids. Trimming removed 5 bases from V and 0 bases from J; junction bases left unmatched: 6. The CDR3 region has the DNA TGCAGCGTTTTGGGGGACAGCACGAACACCGGGGAGCTGTTTTTT. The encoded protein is CSVLGDSTNTGELFF.

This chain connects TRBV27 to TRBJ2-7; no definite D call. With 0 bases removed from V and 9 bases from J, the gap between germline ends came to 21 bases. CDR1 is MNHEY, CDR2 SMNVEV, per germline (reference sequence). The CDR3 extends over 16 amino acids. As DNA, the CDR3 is TGTGCCAGCAGTTTATCAGTGCCGGTCGGCCGCTCTCGGCAGTACTTC. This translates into CASSLSVPVGRSRQYF.

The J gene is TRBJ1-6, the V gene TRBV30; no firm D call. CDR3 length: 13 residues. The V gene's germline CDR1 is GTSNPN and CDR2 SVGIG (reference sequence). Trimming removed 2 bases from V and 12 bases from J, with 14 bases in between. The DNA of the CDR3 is TGTGCCTGGAGTAGAGGAAGGGAGGTACCCCTCCACTTT. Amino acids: CAWSRGREVPLHF.

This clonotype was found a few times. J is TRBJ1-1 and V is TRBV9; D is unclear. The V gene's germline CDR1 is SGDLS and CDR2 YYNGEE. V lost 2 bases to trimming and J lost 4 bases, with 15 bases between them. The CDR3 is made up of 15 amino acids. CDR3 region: CASSVARDRVTEAFF. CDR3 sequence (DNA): TGTGCCAGCAGCGTCGCCCGGGATCGGGTCACTGAAGCTTTCTTT.

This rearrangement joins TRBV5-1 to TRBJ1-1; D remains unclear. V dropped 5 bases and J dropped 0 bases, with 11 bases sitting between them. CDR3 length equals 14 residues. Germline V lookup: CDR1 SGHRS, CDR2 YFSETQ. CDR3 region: CASSPGSLNTEAFF. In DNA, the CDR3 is TGCGCCAGCAGTCCGGGGAGCCTGAACACTGAAGCTTTCTTT.

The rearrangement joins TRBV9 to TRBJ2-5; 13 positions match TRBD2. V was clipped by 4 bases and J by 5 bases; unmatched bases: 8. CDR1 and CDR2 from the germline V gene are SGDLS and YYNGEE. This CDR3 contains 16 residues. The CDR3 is CASSSGLAGARETQYF. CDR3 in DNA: TGTGCCAGCAGCTCCGGACTAGCGGGAGCCAGGGAGACCCAGTACTTC.

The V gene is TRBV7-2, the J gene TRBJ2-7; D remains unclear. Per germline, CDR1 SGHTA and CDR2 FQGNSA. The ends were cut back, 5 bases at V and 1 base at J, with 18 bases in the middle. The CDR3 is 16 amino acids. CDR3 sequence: CASSTTDALGSYEQYF. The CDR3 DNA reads TGTGCCAGCAGCACCACGGACGCCCTGGGATCCTACGAGCAGTACTTC.

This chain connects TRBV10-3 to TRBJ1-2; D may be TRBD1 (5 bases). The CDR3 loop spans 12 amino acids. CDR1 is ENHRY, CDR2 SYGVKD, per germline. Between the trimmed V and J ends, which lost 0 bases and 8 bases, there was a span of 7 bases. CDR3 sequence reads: CAISESGVGYTF. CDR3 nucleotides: TGTGCCATCAGTGAGTCAGGGGTCGGCTACACCTTC.

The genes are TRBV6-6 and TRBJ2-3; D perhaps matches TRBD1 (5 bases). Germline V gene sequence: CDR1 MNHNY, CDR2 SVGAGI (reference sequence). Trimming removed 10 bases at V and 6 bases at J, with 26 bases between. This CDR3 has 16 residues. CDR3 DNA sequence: TGTGCCACCCGCCGAAGCGACCGCCCTCCAGGGGATACGCAGTATTTT. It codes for CATRRSDRPPGDTQYF.